A single sample is the source of the 3 T cell receptor beta chains below, sequenced in a study of PD-L1 blockade in urothelial cancer. Described time point: pretreatment peripheral blood. Profiled with immunoSEQ multiplex PCR; TCRdb holds only in-frame clones, not every one. The sample has tens of thousands of clones; around 90% are singletons. Material: PBMCs, obtained around atezolizumab (anti-PD-L1) treatment. Source of these receptors: a man aged 55 to 69 with urothelial cancer.

This sequence joins TRBV7-6 and TRBJ1-1, with D maybe TRBD1 (6 bases). Trimming cost V 1 base and J 5 bases, with 11 bases left between them. CDR3 size: 14 residues. Germline V gene lookup returns CDR1 SGHVS and CDR2 FNYEAQ. The CDR3 DNA reads as TGTGCCAGCAGCTTAGGCAGTCAGGGGACTGAAGCTTTCTTT. Translated: CASSLGSQGTEAFF.

The chain carries TRBV5-6 and TRBJ2-3, with TRBD1 as a possible D gene (8 bases). CDR1 is SGHDT, CDR2 YYEEEE, per germline. The CDR3 is made up of 15 amino acids. Between the trimmed V and J ends, which lost 4 bases and 4 bases, there was a span of 16 bases. CDR3 nucleotides: TGTGCCAGCAGCCACAGGGGGGGGGCCGCAGATACGCAGTATTTT. Translated: CASSHRGGAADTQYF.

Only a few counts were recorded for this clone. This chain connects TRBV28 to TRBJ1-5, with D perhaps TRBD1 (6 bases). CDR1 and CDR2 (germline): MDHEN, SYDVKM. V shed 6 bases and J shed 5 bases, with 17 bases lying between them. CDR3 length: 15 residues. Here the CDR3 reads CASRIPGTTYQPQHF. The CDR3 nucleotides are TGTGCCAGCAGAATTCCCGGGACAACCTATCAGCCCCAGCATTTT.